The 17 T cell receptor beta chains listed next were all sequenced from one sample in a study of OX40 agonist ivuxolimab in advanced cancers. Assay used: immunoSEQ multiplex PCR; TCRdb lists only in-frame clones, some missing. The sample holds about 46,000 clones, roughly 90% seen once. The sequences come from CD4+ or CD8+ T cells sorted from blood, collected in a trial of the OX40 agonist ivuxolimab. These receptors were taken from an adult with an advanced solid tumor such as melanoma, head and neck, liver or kidney cancer.

Comment on this clone: This sample also contains other DNA sequences that code for the same CDR3. The CDR3 loop reads CASSLGVYEQYF. The CDR3 DNA reads TGTGCCAGCAGCTTGGGGGTCTACGAGCAGTACTTC. This chain uses TRBV5-4 with TRBJ2-7; D unclear. Trimming pared 0 bases from V and 3 bases from J, leaving 4 bases between. The CDR3 is 12 amino acids. Germline V gives CDR1 SGHNT, CDR2 YYREEE (reference sequence).

The chain couples TRBV28 to TRBJ1-5; 9 nucleotides align to TRBD1. Germline V gene lookup returns CDR1 MDHEN and CDR2 SYDVKM. After removal of 4 bases from V and 6 bases from J, the junction contained 10 bases not matched to a gene. The CDR3 has 16 amino acids. The CDR3 DNA follows: TGTGCCAGCAGTTCCTCACAGGGGGCAATGGGTCAGCCCCAGCATTTT. Its translation: CASSSSQGAMGQPQHF.

This clone was observed once. The rearrangement joins TRBV28 to TRBJ2-2; tentative D call: TRBD1 (5 bases). Trimming removed 6 bases at V and 6 bases at J, with 17 bases between. CDR3 length: 15 residues. The germline V gene has CDR1 MDHEN and CDR2 SYDVKM. CDR3 bases: TGTGCCAGCAGCCCTCTTTATCCAGGGTCCGGGGAGCTGTTTTTT. It encodes CASSPLYPGSGELFF.

CDR3 DNA sequence: TGTGCCAGCAGTAAAGTCCCCCACGAGCAGTACTTC. It codes for CASSKVPHEQYF. The chain combines TRBV27 with TRBJ2-7; D ambiguous. The CDR3 runs to 12 residues. Deletions cut 5 bases from V and 5 bases from J, with 10 bases between. Germline V CDR1 and CDR2: MNHEY, SMNVEV (reference sequence).

V gene TRBV13 combines with J gene TRBJ2-3, with D hard to call. The germline V gene encodes CDR1 PRHDT and CDR2 FYEKMQ (reference sequence). There are 15 residues in the CDR3. V shed 2 bases and J shed 4 bases, with 13 bases lying between them. The CDR3, as DNA: TGTGCCAGCAGCTTATACCCCAGAGTTTCAGATACGCAGTATTTT. Its protein product is CASSLYPRVSDTQYF.

This chain links TRBV28 with TRBJ2-3; D is tentatively TRBD1 or TRBD2 (5 bases each). V dropped 6 bases and J dropped 3 bases, with 19 bases sitting between them. Germline V gene lookup returns CDR1 MDHEN and CDR2 SYDVKM. This CDR3 has 16 amino acids. The chain's CDR3 is CASSLQGEGMTDTQYF. CDR3 nucleotides: TGTGCCAGCAGCCTCCAGGGAGAGGGTATGACAGATACGCAGTATTTT.

The rearrangement links TRBV6-5 to TRBJ2-2; D is perhaps TRBD1 (6 bases). The CDR3 contains 14 residues. CDR1 is MNHEY and CDR2 is SVGAGI in the germline V gene. Trimming pared 7 bases from V and 4 bases from J, leaving 13 bases between. The CDR3 loop reads CASTGLGGTGELFF. The CDR3 coding sequence is TGTGCCAGCACGGGGCTAGGGGGCACCGGGGAGCTGTTTTTT.

The CDR3 sequence: CASSPGQGSNSPLHF. The CDR3 DNA follows: TGTGCCAGCAGTCCGGGACAGGGGTCTAATTCACCCCTCCACTTT. This chain links TRBV27 with TRBJ1-6; the match to TRBD1 covers 10 bases. V lost 5 bases, J lost 6 bases, and 4 bases stayed unmatched. The CDR3 has 15 amino acids. Germline CDR1 MNHEY, CDR2 SMNVEV (reference sequence).

V gene TRBV29-1 combines with J gene TRBJ1-2, with 9 bases that match TRBD1. Looked up from germline, CDR1 is SQVTM and CDR2 is ANQGSEA. This CDR3 has 19 amino acids. V was clipped by 3 bases and J by 6 bases; unmatched bases: 23. The CDR3 DNA is TGCAGCGTTGATTTGATGTCTGGGACAGGGACGCTGTCAGAAGATGGCTACACCTTC. Protein sequence: CSVDLMSGTGTLSEDGYTF. The full variable domain, in which reference TRBV29-1 and TRBJ1-2 provide the parts outside the CDR3, is SAVISQKPSRDICQRGTSLTIQCQVDSQVTMMFWYRQQPGQSLTLIATANQGSEATYESGFVIDKFPISRPNLTFSTLTVSNMSPEDSSIYLCSVDLMSGTGTLSEDGYTFGSGTRLTVV.

V is TRBV10-3 and J is TRBJ1-1, with TRBD1 matching 7 bases. V was pared by 10 bases and J by 2 bases, with 7 bases of the junction left unmatched. CDR3 length: 13 amino acids. CDR1 ENHRY and CDR2 SYGVKD come from the germline V gene. CDR3 residues: CASKTGSNTEAFF. The CDR3 coding sequence is TGTGCCAGTAAGACAGGGAGCAACACTGAAGCTTTCTTT.

The CDR3 region is CASGPGGYEQYV. In nucleotides, the CDR3 is TGCGCCAGCGGTCCGGGGGGCTACGAGCAGTACGTC. The rearrangement links TRBV10-2 to TRBJ2-7, with 7 nucleotides matching TRBD2. The germline V gene has CDR1 WSHSY and CDR2 SAAADI. With V trimmed by 8 bases and J by 3 bases, 4 bases remained unmatched. CDR3 size: 12 residues.

The chain uses TRBV11-2 and TRBJ2-7, with D uncertain. The CDR3 has 16 residues. V was shortened by 1 base and J by 5 bases, with 18 bases between the two germline ends. Germline CDR1 and CDR2: SGHAT and FQNNGV. The CDR3 region has the DNA TGTGCCAGCAGCTTAGGAGCCTCCGGCCGGAGCCACGAGCAGTACGTC. Amino acid sequence: CASSLGASGRSHEQYV.

This chain uses TRBV9 with TRBJ2-7; TRBD1 agrees at 9 bases. This CDR3 contains 14 residues. The V gene end was trimmed by 2 bases and the J gene end by 1 base; junction bases not matched to a gene: 1. CDR1 is SGDLS, CDR2 YYNGEE, per germline. The CDR3, as DNA: TGTGCCAGCAGCGTGACAGGGGGTTCCTACGAGCAGTACTTC. It codes for CASSVTGGSYEQYF.

This clone was recorded once. This chain joins TRBV19 and TRBJ2-7; D remains ambiguous. Germline V gene data show CDR1 as LNHDA and CDR2 as SQIVND (reference sequence). The CDR3 consists of 14 residues. V was shortened by 2 bases and J by 0 bases, with 8 bases between the two germline ends. The CDR3 sequence: CASSIFPGSYEQYF. CDR3 nucleotides: TGTGCCAGTAGTATATTCCCGGGCTCCTACGAGCAGTACTTC.

The chain links TRBV4-1 to TRBJ2-7, with D possibly being TRBD1 (5 bases). Germline V gene data show CDR1 as MGHRA and CDR2 as YSYEKL. This CDR3 region has 13 residues. V was clipped by 2 bases and J by 3 bases, with 8 bases between them. CDR3 residues: CASSQNRNYEQYF. The CDR3 nucleotides are TGCGCCAGCAGCCAAAACAGGAACTACGAGCAGTACTTC.

The rearrangement uses TRBV7-9 and TRBJ2-1, with 7 bases that match TRBD1. CDR3 length: 15 residues. CDR1 and CDR2 from the germline V gene are SEHNR and FQNEAQ (reference sequence). V dropped 5 bases and J dropped 2; count of bases not matched to a gene: 6. CDR3 bases: TGTGCCAGCAGCCCATACAGGGGACCCTACAATGAGCAGTTCTTC. Protein product: CASSPYRGPYNEQFF.

The J gene is TRBJ1-2, the V gene TRBV7-8, with D possibly being TRBD1 (5 bases). The CDR3 contains 15 residues. Germline CDR1 reads SGHVS; CDR2 reads FQNEAQ. Deletions cut 4 bases from V and 1 base from J, with 13 bases between. CDR3 region: CASSSRQSSNYGYTF. The CDR3 coding sequence is TGTGCCAGCAGCTCGAGACAGTCGAGTAACTATGGCTACACCTTC.